This record concerns one TCR beta chain sequence. Original analysis: Amplification of reference gene primers was used by the study to estimate nucleated cell counts. Using immunoSEQ multiplex PCR, the repertoire was profiled, and TCRdb retains in-frame clones only, with some absent. Clone size and the V and J calls come from that table; the DNA yielded D and trimming. Of approximately 240,000 clones listed, about nine tenths are singletons. Enrollees, about 18 to 90 years old, lived in fewer than 25 US areas. Cohorts were based on clinical histories the participants reported. The CDR3 has 15 amino acids. With V trimmed by 4 bases and J by 1 base, 2 bases remained unmatched. The germline V gene encodes CDR1 SGHDT and CDR2 YYEEEE. The data were taken from a study of blood T cell repertoires in COVID-19. The overall study: Nucleic acid was either cDNA or gDNA, and it came from T cells, B-cell-depleted T cells, or PBMCs.

V and J are TRBV5-6 and TRBJ2-3, with TRBD2 identical over 11 bases. The TCR comes from a woman aged 45 to 65 in a cohort exposed to, infected with or recovered from COVID-19 (not recorded which). Source material: PBMCs or T cells enriched from blood (not recorded which). In DNA, the CDR3 is TGTGCCAGCAGCGAACTAGCGGGGGGCACAGATACGCAGTATTTT. Its protein product is CASSELAGGTDTQYF.